This T cell receptor (beta chain) was sequenced for a study of molecular identifiers for immune sequencing clone quantification. General observations from the study: Molecules of identical TCR sharing a barcode could underestimate highly expanded clone sizes. Even with one million naive cells present, spiked Jurkat TCR RNA from one cell was reportedly detectable.

Germline lookup yields CDR1 SQVTM and CDR2 ANQGSEA. This CDR3 is 15 amino acids long. V was shortened by 1 base and J by 3 bases, with 15 bases between the two germline ends. TCRdb re-analysed the PCR reads in MiXCR, keeping a single row per CDR3 protein. Here the sample spans about 510,000 distinct CDR3 sequences, about 26% being singletons. About this clonotype: Its antigen is not known.

This sequence originates from a human donor in good health. Some libraries in this study had Jurkat cell RNA spiked in. The chain couples TRBV29-1 to TRBJ1-2; a possible D gene is TRBD1 (5 bases). The material sequenced was naive CD8+ T cells from blood, with Jurkat cell RNA spiked in. Subset denoted: FACS-sorted CD8+CD4-CCR7+CD45RA+ naive T cells. CDR3 bases: TGCAGCGTTGAAGGGTTTCAGGGTGCGCACTATGGCTACACCTTC. As protein: CSVEGFQGAHYGYTF.